One and the same sample provided the 19 T cell receptor beta chains below, sequenced in a study of vaccination and CD4 T cells after COVID-19. Antigen specificity for these receptors is unknown. Treatment meaning: approximately 11-day PBMC culture with coronavirus spike peptide pools or control peptides (ViraFEST assay). The Oncomine TCR Beta short-read assay was applied to DNA of cultured CD4+ T cells. TCRdb reprocessed the PCR reads via MiXCR and lists one record per CDR3 protein. Here the sample spans 9,000 to 15,000 distinct CDR3 sequences, about two thirds being singletons. Sequenced sample: CD4+ T cells from blood, cultured in vitro. The receptor set was obtained from a human donor who had recovered from COVID-19.

CDR3 sequence reads: CASSHKFGYTF. The CDR3 nucleotides read TGTGCCAGCAGTCACAAGTTCGGCTACACCTTC. The rearrangement joins TRBV6-2 or TRBV6-3 to TRBJ1-2; D unresolved. Germline V gene lookup returns CDR1 MNHEY and CDR2 SVGEGT. Trimming removed 5 bases at V and 8 bases at J, with 9 bases between. The CDR3 consists of 11 residues.

This sequence joins TRBV5-8 and TRBJ2-7; D uncertain. V gave up 0 bases and J gave up 0 bases, with 13 bases separating them. The CDR3 is made up of 16 amino acids. Germline V gene lookup returns CDR1 SGHTS and CDR2 YDEGEE. CDR3 nucleotides: TGTGCCAGCAGCTTGGCCAAGGGCCGGCTCTCCTACGAGCAGTACTTC. This gives the protein CASSLAKGRLSYEQYF.

Only one count was recorded for this clonotype. CDR3 protein: CASSPHGPQWGLNTEAFF. The CDR3 region has the DNA TGTGCCAGCAGCCCCCACGGCCCCCAGTGGGGGTTGAACACTGAAGCTTTCTTT. The V gene is TRBV7-3, the J gene TRBJ1-1; maybe TRBD1 (5 bases). Germline V gene data show CDR1 as SGHTA and CDR2 as FQGTGA. The CDR3 is 18 amino acids. V lost 5 bases to trimming and J lost 0 bases, with 22 bases between them.

This clonotype was seen only a few times. The J gene is TRBJ2-3, the V gene TRBV6-5; D is undetermined. The V end was cut by 2 bases, the J end by 0 bases, with 12 bases between. The CDR3 is 16 residues long. Germline CDR1 and CDR2: MNHEY and SVGAGI. DNA for the CDR3: TGTGCCAGCAGTTACACAGCCCCTCGTAGCACAGATACGCAGTATTTT. Its protein is CASSYTAPRSTDTQYF.

This clonotype occurred a few times. The chain combines TRBV6-1 with TRBJ2-2; no clear D. The CDR3 runs 12 residues. V shed 3 bases and J shed 1 base, with 0 bases lying between them. CDR1 MNHNS and CDR2 SASEGT come from the germline V gene. CDR3 sequence (DNA): TGTGCCAGCAGTGAGAACACCGGGGAGCTGTTTTTT. Translating it yields CASSENTGELFF.

This clonotype has more than one count but fewer than ten. The chain has TRBV6-1 and TRBJ2-1; D is perhaps TRBD1 or TRBD2 (5 bases each). With 6 bases removed from V and 4 bases from J, the gap between germline ends came to 16 bases. CDR1 is MNHNS, CDR2 SASEGT, per germline. The length of the CDR3 is 15 residues. Written as DNA, the CDR3 is TGTGCCAGCAGCCGCCTCGGGGCCGATTACAATGAGCAGTTCTTC. This codes for CASSRLGADYNEQFF.

The V gene is TRBV20-1, the J gene TRBJ1-5; D is unclear. CDR3 length: 12 amino acids. Germline V lookup: CDR1 DFQATT, CDR2 SNEGSKA (reference sequence). V was pared by 2 bases and J by 1 base, with 3 bases between. The DNA of the CDR3 is TGCAGTGCTAGAAGGAGCAATCAGCCCCAGCATTTT. Protein sequence: CSARRSNQPQHF.

On this clonotype: Sequence at one end of the junction differs from germline and may be a read error. This chain joins TRBV2 and TRBJ1-1, with 7 bases fitting TRBD1. The germline V gene encodes CDR1 SNHLY and CDR2 FYNNEI. The CDR3 runs 13 residues. DNA of the CDR3: TGTGCCAGCAGGCCGGGACAGCCAGACTATGGGATCTTT. Protein product: CASRPGQPDYGIF. The full variable domain, its missing parts supplied by reference TRBV2 and TRBJ1-1, is EPEVTQTPSHQVTQMGQEVILRCVPISNHLYFYWYRQILGQKVEFLVSFYNNEISEKSEIFDDQFSVERPDGSNFTLKIRSTKLEDSAMYFCASRPGQPDYGIFGQGTRLTVV.

The genes are TRBV19 and TRBJ2-2, with 8 bases identical to TRBD2. The CDR3 length is 14 residues. Germline V gene sequence: CDR1 LNHDA, CDR2 SQIVND (reference sequence). V was pared by 5 bases and J by 4 bases, with 3 bases of the junction left unmatched. In DNA, the CDR3 is TGTGCCAGTAGTTACGGGGGGGCCACCGGGGAGCTGTTTTTT. It encodes CASSYGGATGELFF. Supplemented by reference TRBV19 and TRBJ2-2, the full variable domain reads DGGITQSPKYLFRKEGQNVTLSCEQNLNHDAMYWYRQDPGQGLRLIYYSQIVNDFQKGDIAEGYSVSREKKESFPLTVTSAQKNPTAFYLCASSYGGATGELFFGEGSRLTVL.

This rearrangement joins TRBV27 to TRBJ2-7, with D maybe TRBD2 (5 bases). CDR1 is MNHEY and CDR2 is SMNVEV in the germline V gene (reference sequence). V was clipped by 2 bases and J by 1 base, with 9 bases between them. CDR3 length equals 14 residues. Here the CDR3 DNA reads TGTGCCAGCAGTTTAAATCGGGATTCCTACGAGCAGTACTTC. Translating gives CASSLNRDSYEQYF.

The CDR3 nucleotides are TGTGCCAGCAGAAGCGGGAGAGGCATTCAGTACTTC. This translates into CASRSGRGIQYF. The rearrangement joins TRBV6-1 to TRBJ2-4; 8 bases line up with TRBD2. This CDR3 contains 12 residues. V was clipped by 6 bases and J by 9 bases; unmatched bases: 4. Germline loops: CDR1 MNHNS, CDR2 SASEGT.

The V call is TRBV27, the J call TRBJ1-2; D not resolved. CDR1 is MNHEY, CDR2 SMNVEV, per germline (reference sequence). Trimming pared 2 bases from V and 0 bases from J, leaving 4 bases between. There are 13 residues in the CDR3. CDR3 amino acids: CASSLTPNYGYTF. CDR3 bases: TGTGCCAGCAGTTTAACCCCTAACTATGGCTACACCTTC.

The chain recombines TRBV30 with TRBJ1-5, with D tentatively TRBD1 (5 bases). This CDR3 contains 14 residues. The germline V gene has CDR1 GTSNPN and CDR2 SVGIG (reference sequence). V lost 5 bases and J 4 bases, leaving 15 bases between the germline ends. The CDR3: CAWGLEGLNQPQHF. The CDR3 DNA reads TGTGCCTGGGGGTTAGAGGGGTTAAATCAGCCCCAGCATTTT. Looking up the rest from reference TRBV30 and TRBJ1-5 gives the full variable domain: SQTIHQWPATLVQPVGSPLSLECTVEGTSNPNLYWYRQAAGRGLQLLFYSVGIGQISSEVPQNLSASRPQDRQFILSSKKLLLSDSGFYLCAWGLEGLNQPQHFGDGTRLSIL.

The J gene is TRBJ1-1, the V gene TRBV23-1; D remains unclear. TRBV23-1 is known as an ORF, though its function is uncertain. This CDR3 contains 15 residues. The V end lost 0 bases, the J end lost 0 bases, and 8 bases lay between the germline ends. The CDR3 here is CASSQSDGLNTEAFF. The CDR3 DNA reads TGCGCCAGCAGTCAATCGGACGGTCTGAACACTGAAGCTTTCTTT.

The rearrangement joins TRBV21-1 to TRBJ1-1; TRBD1, the table's D call, lacks a check against the DNA. TRBV21-1 is a listed pseudogene. The CDR3 is made up of 17 amino acids. As DNA, the CDR3 is TGTGCCAGCAGCACAAAAAGGGGGGACTTTCAGAACACTGAAGCTTTCTTT. Translating it yields CASSTKRGDFQNTEAFF.

The sample holds one count of this clonotype. J is TRBJ2-7 and V is TRBV20-1; 7 bases are a match to TRBD2. Germline V gene lookup returns CDR1 DFQATT and CDR2 SNEGSKA (reference sequence). Germline trimming cut 0 bases from V and 6 bases from J; bases unmatched to any gene: 5. This CDR3 is 13 amino acids long. CDR3 residues: CSARDSSGGEQYF. The CDR3 DNA is TGCAGTGCTAGAGATTCTAGCGGAGGCGAGCAGTACTTC.

The chain couples TRBV28 to TRBJ2-1, with D uncertain. The germline V gene encodes CDR1 MDHEN and CDR2 SYDVKM. CDR3 size: 13 residues. Trimming took off 4 bases at V and 8 bases at J, with 12 bases between the two ends. CDR3 loop: CASSSYRRDEQFF. The CDR3 DNA reads as TGTGCCAGCAGTTCGTACAGACGGGATGAGCAGTTCTTC.

The V call is TRBV9, the J call TRBJ1-1, with D possibly TRBD1 on 5 matching bases. Germline V gene data show CDR1 as SGDLS and CDR2 as YYNGEE. The V and J ends lost 4 bases and 4 bases respectively, with 14 bases between them. The CDR3 length is 14 residues. CDR3 in DNA: TGTGCCAGCAGCCTCCACGTAGGGGTCACTGAAGCTTTCTTT. Its translation is CASSLHVGVTEAFF.

In its sample, this clonotype was seen a few times. The chain couples TRBV7-6 to TRBJ2-2; 8 bases are a match to TRBD1. The CDR3 spans 15 residues. V gave up 5 bases and J gave up 7 bases; unmatched junction bases: 9. Germline loops: CDR1 SGHVS, CDR2 FNYEAQ. The CDR3 nucleotides are TGTGCCAGCAGCCCCCGAGACAGGGGTGTCGGGGAGCTGTTTTTT. Translating it yields CASSPRDRGVGELFF.